The T cell receptor (beta chain) under discussion was sequenced for a study of PD-1 blockade in classical Hodgkin lymphoma. The time point denotes: cycle 4 day 1 (C4D1), after more than five weeks of nivolumab. Relapse after autologous stem cell transplantation occurred in every patient, and brentuximab vedotin exposure varied. Investigators isolated CD4+ T cells from thawed PBMCs through magnetic negative selection. Some clones are missing from TCRdb's copy, which holds only in-frame ones; the method was immunoSEQ multiplex PCR. The repertoire includes about 6,400 clones, about nine tenths of them detected once, and around 1.6% sits in the top ten. The receptor was isolated from a human donor with classical Hodgkin lymphoma. Sequenced here: CD4+ T cells from blood, sampled before the fourth cycle of nivolumab.

CDR3 sequence reads: CASSDTETLTYEQYF. CDR3 sequence (DNA): TGTGCCAGCAGTGACACAGAGACACTAACCTACGAGCAGTACTTC. V is TRBV2 and J is TRBJ2-7; D unclear. Germline V gene data show CDR1 as SNHLY and CDR2 as FYNNEI. The CDR3 has 15 amino acids. V dropped 3 bases and J dropped 2 bases, with 14 bases sitting between them.